The present entry profiles one T cell receptor beta chain with its context. These data are taken from a study of T cell repertoires in cytomegalovirus infection. TCRdb redid the calling of the reads with MiXCR, one entry per CDR3 protein. The sample holds roughly 320,000 distinct CDR3 sequences; 9.6% are singletons and the top ten take 2% to 3%. The clonotype was recovered from a human donor in good health (CMV status not recorded). Some clones in this sample may be carry-over from other donors' samples. Sequenced sample: PBMCs.

As DNA, the CDR3 is TGTGCCAGCCGTTGGCTAGCGGGGTCCCCCGGGGAGCTGTTTTTT. Translation gives CASRWLAGSPGELFF. The chain employs TRBV6-2 or TRBV6-3 and TRBJ2-2, with 9 bases lining up with TRBD2. Germline CDR1 MNHEY, CDR2 SVGEGT. Germline trimming cut 8 bases from V and 6 bases from J; bases unmatched to any gene: 10. CDR3 length equals 15 residues.